This record concerns one T cell receptor (beta chain) sequence. The authors' processing: Estimates of nucleated cell counts were drawn from the amplification of reference gene primers. The method was immunoSEQ multiplex PCR; TCRdb's version includes in-frame clones alone and lacks a portion of them. The V and J calls and clone size are taken from that table; D and trimming were inferred from the DNA. The sample lists 650,000 to 800,000 clones, approximately 90% seen once, with approximately 0.25% in the top ten. The entry originates in a study of blood T cell repertoires in COVID-19. The sample consisted of peripheral blood. The sequence derives from a woman between 18 and 30 years old with acute or convalescent COVID-19.

The CDR3 coding sequence is TGTGCCAGCAGTGAAGCGCCGGGGGGCCCTGGCTACACCTTC. It specifies CASSEAPGGPGYTF. The chain is built from TRBV6-1 and TRBJ1-2; possible D gene TRBD1, 6 bases. The germline V gene encodes CDR1 MNHNS and CDR2 SASEGT. The length of the CDR3 is 14 residues. V was shortened by 0 bases and J by 7 bases, with 12 bases between the two germline ends.